Listed here are 20 T cell receptor beta chains from one sample, sequenced in a study of cytomegalovirus exposure and HLA in healthy donors. The PCR was carried out with 60 Vbeta primers and 13 Jbeta primers. Only in-frame clones appear in the TCRdb table, and some are missing; sequencing was by immunoSEQ multiplex PCR. In the table there are some 150,000 clones, approximately 80% of which are singletons. Sequences were obtained from PBMCs. These receptors were collected from a man aged 50 to 60 in good health and CMV-seropositive.

Only one count was recorded for this clone. The chain links TRBV4-1 to TRBJ2-2; TRBD2 is a possible D gene (6 bases). Deletions cut 4 bases from V and 7 bases from J, with 10 bases between. CDR3 length: 13 residues. Germline lookup yields CDR1 MGHRA and CDR2 YSYEKL. The CDR3 loop reads CASSPMGGGELFF. The CDR3 DNA reads as TGCGCCAGCAGCCCTATGGGGGGCGGGGAGCTGTTTTTT.

Comment on this clone: The same CDR3 also results from other DNA sequences found in this sample. This chain joins TRBV6-5 and TRBJ1-1; 8 bases map to TRBD1. The length of the CDR3 is 13 residues. J gave up 2 bases and V 6 bases, and 2 bases lay outside the gene matches. Germline loops: CDR1 MNHEY, CDR2 SVGAGI. The CDR3 bases are TGTGCCAGCAGAGACAGGGGTAACACTGAAGCTTTCTTT. Its protein product is CASRDRGNTEAFF.

This chain links TRBV6-6 with TRBJ2-1; TRBD1 is a possible D gene (5 bases). There are 14 residues in the CDR3. Germline V gene data show CDR1 as MNHNY and CDR2 as SVGAGI (reference sequence). Trimming took off 11 bases at V and 2 bases at J, with 16 bases between the two ends. The CDR3 coding sequence is TGTGCCTGCAATCCAGGGCGACCCTACAATGAGCAGTTCTTC. This translates into CACNPGRPYNEQFF.

The gene calls are TRBV28 and TRBJ2-1; D perhaps matches TRBD2 (5 bases). The CDR3 runs to 15 residues. Germline V gene sequence: CDR1 MDHEN, CDR2 SYDVKM. V gave up 3 bases and J gave up 8 bases, with 17 bases separating them. DNA of the CDR3: TGTGCCAGCAGTTTGCTAGCAGACTTTACGTATGAGCAGTTCTTC. This sequence encodes CASSLLADFTYEQFF.

V and J are TRBV9 and TRBJ1-2, with unresolved D. The CDR3 extends over 12 amino acids. Germline CDR1 reads SGDLS; CDR2 reads YYNGEE. V lost 7 bases and J lost 7, with 14 bases in between. The CDR3 DNA reads TGTGCCAGCCACGGGGTGGGTTTTGGCTACACCTTC. Translated: CASHGVGFGYTF. The whole variable domain, filled in from reference TRBV9 and TRBJ1-2, reads DSGVTQTPKHLITATGQRVTLRCSPRSGDLSVYWYQQSLDQGLQFLIQYYNGEERAKGNILERFSAQQFPDLHSELNLSSLELGDSALYFCASHGVGFGYTFGSGTRLTVV.

This clone was seen a single time. The J gene is TRBJ1-1, the V gene TRBV7-8; D is unclear. The CDR3 spans 15 residues. Trimming took 3 bases from V and 1 from J, leaving 12 bases between them. Germline V gives CDR1 SGHVS, CDR2 FQNEAQ. Here the CDR3 DNA reads TGTGCCAGCAGCTTGAGCGGACGGAGGAACACTGAAGCTTTCTTT. Protein sequence: CASSLSGRRNTEAFF. Together with reference TRBV7-8 and TRBJ1-1, the CDR3 gives the full variable domain: GAGVSQSPRYKVAKRGQDVALRCDPISGHVSLFWYQQALGQGPEFLTYFQNEAQLDKSGLPSDRFFAERPEGSVSTLKIQRTQQEDSAVYLCASSLSGRRNTEAFFGQGTRLTVV.

V usage is TRBV29-1 and J usage is TRBJ2-3; 7 bases map to TRBD2. Germline loops: CDR1 SQVTM, CDR2 ANQGSEA. The V and J ends lost 3 bases and 5 bases, in that order; junction bases with no gene match: 2. This CDR3 is built from 12 residues. This chain's CDR3 is CSVDLAVDTQYF. The CDR3 DNA sequence: TGCAGCGTTGACCTAGCGGTAGATACGCAGTATTTT.

Only one count was recorded for this clone. V and J are TRBV6-6 and TRBJ1-3, with D possibly being TRBD1 (5 bases). The germline V and J ends were trimmed by 6 bases and 1 base, with 13 bases remaining between them. CDR3 size: 15 residues. Germline CDR1 and CDR2: MNHNY and SVGAGI (reference sequence). CDR3 protein: CASSPRGDSGNTIYF. DNA for the CDR3: TGTGCCAGCAGCCCCCGGGGGGATTCTGGAAACACCATATATTTT.

V gene TRBV30 combines with J gene TRBJ1-3; 10 nucleotides align to TRBD1. The CDR3 length is 14 residues. The J segment lost 4 bases and the V segment lost 3 bases, leaving 3 bases of the junction unmatched. Germline CDR1 and CDR2: GTSNPN and SVGIG (reference sequence). For the CDR3, the DNA is TGTGCCTGGAGCTTGGGACAGGGGGGAAACACCATATATTTT. Amino acid sequence: CAWSLGQGGNTIYF.

The chain recombines TRBV27 with TRBJ1-1; no definite D call. Trimming shortened V by 7 bases and J by 1 base, and 13 bases separated the two germline ends. CDR1 is MNHEY and CDR2 is SMNVEV in the germline V gene (reference sequence). The CDR3 is made up of 14 amino acids. CDR3 sequence reads: CASMGEGKNTEAFF. CDR3 coding DNA: TGTGCCAGCATGGGCGAGGGAAAGAACACTGAAGCTTTCTTT.

This clone appeared once. The rearrangement uses TRBV5-1 and TRBJ1-6, with 8 bases fitting TRBD1. Looked up from germline, CDR1 is SGHRS and CDR2 is YFSETQ. J was trimmed by 7 bases and V by 4 bases; bases with no gene match: 7. The CDR3 loop spans 15 amino acids. The CDR3 sequence is CASSLQAGGNSPLHF. The DNA for the CDR3 is TGCGCCAGCAGCCTCCAGGCAGGGGGCAATTCACCCCTCCACTTT.

The chain joins TRBV5-6 to TRBJ2-3; 7 nucleotides line up with TRBD1. Losses at the gene ends were 2 bases for V and 5 bases for J; bases not matched to a gene: 8. The CDR3 is 15 residues long. Germline assignment: CDR1 SGHDT and CDR2 YYEEEE. Here the CDR3 reads CASSFSGTVKDTQYF. As DNA, the CDR3 is TGTGCCAGCAGCTTTTCCGGGACAGTTAAAGATACGCAGTATTTT.

The V and J genes are TRBV30 and TRBJ2-5, with 7 nucleotides matching TRBD2. CDR3 length: 14 residues. The J segment lost 5 bases and the V segment lost 3 bases, leaving 9 bases of the junction unmatched. CDR1 and CDR2 from the germline V gene are GTSNPN and SVGIG (reference sequence). In nucleotides, the CDR3 is TGTGCCTGGAGCAGTTACGCGGGAGCGGAGACCCAGTACTTC. It yields the protein CAWSSYAGAETQYF.

The rearrangement uses TRBV19 and TRBJ2-1; the D gene is possibly TRBD2 (6 bases). Looked up from germline, CDR1 is LNHDA and CDR2 is SQIVND (reference sequence). V lost 0 bases and J 4 bases, leaving 10 bases between the germline ends. The CDR3 has 15 amino acids. The CDR3 here is CASSIDPEGYNEQFF. The DNA for the CDR3 is TGTGCCAGTAGTATAGATCCGGAGGGATACAATGAGCAGTTCTTC.

This clone came up a few times. This sequence joins TRBV7-3 and TRBJ2-1; D remains ambiguous. Trimming pared 5 bases from V and 0 bases from J, leaving 14 bases between. This CDR3 has 16 residues. Looked up from germline, CDR1 is SGHTA and CDR2 is FQGTGA. CDR3 in DNA: TGTGCCAGCAGCCCTACACAGATGAGCTCCTACAATGAGCAGTTCTTC. Translation gives CASSPTQMSSYNEQFF.

This clone was counted only a few times. The genes are TRBV12-1 and TRBJ1-5. TRBV12-1 is listed as a pseudogene. The CDR3 is 14 amino acids. The CDR3, as DNA: TGTGCCAGCAGCTTTGGTCTGCCCGGTCAGCCCCAGCATTTT. It encodes CASSFGLPGQPQHF.

This chain joins TRBV18 and TRBJ2-5; maybe TRBD2 (6 bases). In germline, CDR1 is KGHSH, CDR2 LQKENI. Between the trimmed V and J ends, which lost 6 bases and 3 bases, there was a span of 17 bases. CDR3 length equals 15 residues. CDR3 nucleotide sequence: TGTGCCAGCTCCCTTGGTCGCGGAGGGGAAGAGACCCAGTACTTC. This translates into CASSLGRGGEETQYF. Based on the CDR3 plus reference TRBV18 and TRBJ2-5, the full variable domain is NAGVMQNPRHLVRRRGQEARLRCSPMKGHSHVYWYRQLPEEGLKFMVYLQKENIIDESGMPKERFSAEFPKEGPSILRIQQVVRGDSAAYFCASSLGRGGEETQYFGPGTRLLVL.

The genes are TRBV4-2 and TRBJ2-5, with a weak D call TRBD1 (6 bases). Germline CDR1 is LGHNA and CDR2 is YNFKEQ. This CDR3 comprises 14 residues. V was clipped by 5 bases and J by 4 bases, with 14 bases between them. For the CDR3, the DNA is TGTGCCAGCAGCGCAGAGCGAGGGGGAGAGACCCAGTACTTC. Translation: CASSAERGGETQYF.

This clone was found a few times. The rearrangement joins TRBV6-5 to TRBJ1-1, with 9 positions matching TRBD1. Germline CDR1 and CDR2: MNHEY and SVGAGI. The CDR3 consists of 14 residues. The J segment lost 4 bases and the V segment lost 4 bases, leaving 4 bases of the junction unmatched. CDR3 in amino acids: CASSWTGEATEAFF. As DNA, the CDR3 is TGTGCCAGCAGTTGGACAGGGGAGGCCACTGAAGCTTTCTTT.

The V call is TRBV4-2, the J call TRBJ2-2; D is possibly TRBD2 (6 bases). Per germline, CDR1 LGHNA and CDR2 YNFKEQ. CDR3 length: 14 residues. The V end lost 3 bases, the J end lost 6 bases, and 11 bases lay between the germline ends. The CDR3 here is CASSHRLGPGELFF. CDR3 sequence (DNA): TGTGCCAGCAGCCACAGACTAGGGCCCGGGGAGCTGTTTTTT.